This T cell receptor beta chain was profiled in a study of preoperative IRX-2 immunotherapy in early breast cancer. Repertoires were generated with immunoSEQ multiplex PCR, while TCRdb's copy carries only in-frame clones and drops some. This table holds about 28,000 clones, 82% found once. Treatment described: preoperative locoregional IRX-2 cytokine immunotherapy. This phase Ib study tested locoregional IRX-2 cytokine immunotherapy given before surgery. CDR3 length: 12 residues. Germline V gene data show CDR1 as GTSNPN and CDR2 as SVGIG (reference sequence). The V end lost 5 bases, the J end lost 6 bases, and 11 bases lay between the germline ends.

The sequence derives from a human donor with breast cancer. The sample was gathered from a patient treated with IRX-2 immunotherapy. The chain recombines TRBV30 with TRBJ1-5; D is undetermined. CDR3 amino acids: CAWGGGFQPQHF. DNA for the CDR3: TGTGCCTGGGGAGGAGGCTTTCAGCCCCAGCATTTT.